One and the same sample provided the 14 T cell receptor beta chains below, sequenced in a study of T-cell memory formation after mild COVID-19. MiXCR was run by TCRdb on the 5' RACE reads, yielding one entry per CDR3 protein. The data contain 300,000 to 400,000 distinct CDR3 sequences, 12% to 15% of them singletons. Sequencing used PBMCs or a T cell subset sorted from them (not recorded which). Receptors originate from a man younger than 30 who had mild COVID-19 (a few samples of this study predate the infection). Cell type and time point are not known.

This clonotype turned up a few times. The rearrangement joins TRBV6-6 to TRBJ1-5; weak D call: TRBD1 (5 bases). Between the trimmed V and J ends, which lost 0 bases and 1 base, there was a span of 10 bases. Germline lookup yields CDR1 MNHNY and CDR2 SVGAGI (reference sequence). The CDR3 has 16 amino acids. The CDR3 coding sequence is TGTGCCAGCAGTTACTCATCAGGGCTAAGCAATCAGCCCCAGCATTTT. Protein: CASSYSSGLSNQPQHF.

The rearrangement uses TRBV20-1 and TRBJ2-7; D could derive from TRBD1 or TRBD2 (5 bases each). In germline, CDR1 is DFQATT, CDR2 SNEGSKA (reference sequence). CDR3 length equals 12 residues. V lost 6 bases and J 5 bases, leaving 14 bases between the germline ends. The CDR3 here is CSAQGVGDEQYV. For the CDR3, the DNA is TGCAGTGCCCAGGGAGTCGGGGACGAGCAGTACGTC.

V is TRBV6-6 and J is TRBJ1-1, with D unclear. The CDR3 totals 16 residues. CDR1 is MNHNY and CDR2 is SVGAGI in the germline V gene (reference sequence). Trimming took 2 bases from V and 0 from J, leaving 13 bases between them. CDR3 in DNA: TGTGCCAGCAGTTACGATGGAGGGCTCATGAACACTGAAGCTTTCTTT. This gives the protein CASSYDGGLMNTEAFF.

The CDR3 loop reads CASGPGQGGDTQYF. In nucleotides, the CDR3 is TGTGCTAGTGGTCCCGGACAGGGTGGAGATACGCAGTATTTT. V is TRBV12-5 and J is TRBJ2-3; 8 bases align to TRBD1. In germline, CDR1 is LGHNT, CDR2 FRNRAP. The CDR3 sequence is 14 residues long. Germline trimming cut 5 bases from V and 5 bases from J; bases unmatched to any gene: 6.

The chain joins TRBV6-2 or TRBV6-3 to TRBJ2-1, with 7 bases aligning to TRBD2. V lost 8 bases to trimming and J lost 6 bases; unmatched junction nucleotides: 7. This CDR3 is built from 13 residues. The germline V gene has CDR1 MNHEY and CDR2 SVGEGT. CDR3 sequence: CASLTRTSNEQFF. The CDR3, as DNA: TGTGCCAGCCTGACGAGGACTAGCAATGAGCAGTTCTTC.

This clonotype was observed a handful of times. The chain links TRBV9 to TRBJ2-3; 8 nucleotides align to TRBD1. Germline-derived CDR1 and CDR2 are SGDLS and YYNGEE. The V gene end was trimmed by 3 bases and the J gene end by 4 bases; junction bases not matched to a gene: 10. The CDR3 is 16 residues long. In nucleotides, the CDR3 is TGTGCCAGCAGCGCCTACAGGGGGGAATTGGCAGATACGCAGTATTTT. The encoded protein is CASSAYRGELADTQYF.

This clonotype has a handful of counts. The chain combines TRBV4-3 with TRBJ1-3, with D unresolved. Trimming left V 3 bases short and J 11 bases short, with 11 bases between. This CDR3 spans 12 amino acids. From germline, CDR1 is LGHNA and CDR2 YSLEER. CDR3 in amino acids: CASSQREGSIYF. CDR3 DNA sequence: TGCGCCAGCAGCCAGAGGGAGGGATCCATATATTTT.

This clonotype was detected only once. V and J are TRBV28 and TRBJ1-5, with D uncertain. Between the trimmed V and J ends, which lost 6 bases and 3 bases, there was a span of 9 bases. Germline CDR1 MDHEN, CDR2 SYDVKM. There are 13 residues in the CDR3. CDR3 sequence reads: CASRLDLNQPQHF. CDR3 sequence (DNA): TGTGCCAGCAGGCTGGACCTCAATCAGCCCCAGCATTTT.

In its sample, this clonotype was seen a few times. V usage is TRBV4-2 and J usage is TRBJ2-3; tentatively, D is TRBD2 (6 bases). V lost 3 bases to trimming and J lost 4 bases, with 17 bases between them. CDR3 size: 16 residues. Per the germline V gene, CDR1 is LGHNA and CDR2 is YNFKEQ. The CDR3 is CASSHPEAAGSDTQYF. In DNA, the CDR3 is TGTGCCAGCAGCCACCCCGAGGCTGCGGGGTCAGATACGCAGTATTTT.

The CDR3 here is CASSLWAAGELFF. CDR3 DNA: TGCGCCAGCAGCTTGTGGGCAGCCGGGGAGCTGTTTTTT. The chain combines TRBV5-1 with TRBJ2-2, with D uncertain. Looked up from germline, CDR1 is SGHRS and CDR2 is YFSETQ. The germline V and J ends were trimmed by 1 base and 6 bases, with 7 bases remaining between them. This CDR3 region has 13 residues.

J is TRBJ2-7 and V is TRBV20-1; the match to TRBD2 covers 12 bases. The CDR3 loop spans 14 amino acids. The trim removed 0 bases at V and 3 bases at J, leaving 0 bases unmatched. Germline-derived CDR1 and CDR2 are DFQATT and SNEGSKA (reference sequence). CDR3 sequence: CSAREGLAGYEQYF. CDR3 nucleotide sequence: TGCAGTGCTAGAGAGGGACTAGCGGGCTACGAGCAGTACTTC.

This clonotype was seen more than once but under ten times. V gene TRBV5-1 combines with J gene TRBJ2-7; 9 positions match TRBD1. CDR1 is SGHRS and CDR2 is YFSETQ in the germline V gene. V dropped 3 bases and J dropped 2; count of bases not matched to a gene: 3. The CDR3 has 14 amino acids. The CDR3 loop is CASSSGTGTYEQYV. CDR3 coding DNA: TGCGCCAGCAGCTCCGGGACAGGGACCTACGAGCAGTACGTC.

The sample holds a few counts of this clonotype. The chain couples TRBV11-2 to TRBJ1-2; D not certain. V lost 3 bases and J 8 bases, leaving 22 bases between the germline ends. The germline V gene encodes CDR1 SGHAT and CDR2 FQNNGV. This CDR3 is 16 amino acids long. CDR3 bases: TGTGCCAGCAGCTTCAATCCCCCCCCAGGAGCGAGCGGCTACACCTTC. Translated, it gives CASSFNPPPGASGYTF.

Only a few counts were recorded for this clonotype. This chain connects TRBV7-3 to TRBJ1-6; D perhaps matches TRBD1 (6 bases). The CDR3 has 13 residues. Germline CDR1 and CDR2: SGHTA and FQGTGA. Trimming removed 5 bases at V and 10 bases at J, with 12 bases between. In nucleotides, the CDR3 is TGTGCCAGCAGCGCCCTACAGGGCTCACCCCTCCACTTT. Encoded protein: CASSALQGSPLHF.